A selection of T cell receptor beta chains follows, all from one sample in a study of Tregs in tolerant kidney transplant recipients. Using immunoSEQ multiplex PCR, the repertoire was profiled, and TCRdb retains in-frame clones only, with some absent. The data hold about 120,000 clones, with about 91% observed a single time. Sequencing was done on a sample of CD4+ T cells from blood. These receptors all stem from a human donor in good health. The CDR3 runs from the conserved cysteine through the conserved F or W. A D gene is named only where the DNA matches it firmly. Rows may omit the clone size; those that give it use once, few, many or a size class.

j_gene: TRBJ1-2; d_gene: -; v_gene: TRBV12-5; abundance: -; CDR3aa: CASGPGLPTADYGYTF; CDR3nt: TGTGCTAGTGGCCCCGGACTTCCAACAGCGGACTATGGCTACACCTTC
j_gene: TRBJ2-5; d_gene: TRBD2; v_gene: TRBV5-6; abundance: -; CDR3aa: CASSSGRGGFETQYF; CDR3nt: TGTGCCAGCAGCTCTGGGCGGGGGGGCTTTGAGACCCAGTACTTC
j_gene: TRBJ2-5; d_gene: -; v_gene: TRBV5-5; abundance: -; CDR3aa: CASSPLGVLQETQYF; CDR3nt: TGTGCCAGCAGCCCGCTAGGGGTTTTACAAGAGACCCAGTACTTC
j_gene: TRBJ2-1; d_gene: -; v_gene: TRBV7-2; abundance: few; CDR3aa: CASSLAGAPTEQFF; CDR3nt: TGTGCCAGCAGCTTAGCGGGAGCTCCGACGGAGCAGTTCTTC
j_gene: TRBJ1-1; d_gene: -; v_gene: TRBV5-5; abundance: -; CDR3aa: CASSLVWWSTEAFF; CDR3nt: TGTGCCAGCAGCTTGGTCTGGTGGAGCACTGAAGCTTTCTTT
j_gene: TRBJ2-7; d_gene: TRBD2; v_gene: TRBV5-4; abundance: -; CDR3aa: CASSPTSGGRYEQYF; CDR3nt: TGTGCCAGCAGCCCCACTAGCGGGGGACGGTACGAGCAGTACTTC
j_gene: TRBJ1-3; d_gene: -; v_gene: TRBV7-8; abundance: -; CDR3aa: CASSPFLSGNTIYF; CDR3nt: TGTGCCAGCAGCCCGTTTTTAAGTGGAAACACCATATATTTT
j_gene: TRBJ2-5; d_gene: -; v_gene: TRBV7-9; abundance: -; CDR3aa: CASSKRRDGQETQYF; CDR3nt: TGTGCCAGCAGCAAACGAAGGGACGGACAAGAGACCCAGTACTTC
j_gene: TRBJ2-5; d_gene: -; v_gene: TRBV21-1; abundance: few; CDR3aa: CASSRSREDGKETQYF; CDR3nt: TGTGCCAGCAGCCGCTCCAGGGAGGACGGGAAAGAGACCCAGTACTTC
j_gene: TRBJ2-5; d_gene: TRBD1; v_gene: TRBV5-4; abundance: -; CDR3aa: CAITDRDQETQYF; CDR3nt: TGTGCCATTACGGACAGGGACCAAGAGACCCAGTACTTC
j_gene: TRBJ2-2; d_gene: TRBD2; v_gene: TRBV7-9; abundance: -; CDR3aa: CASTLAAGELFF; CDR3nt: TGTGCCAGCACCCTAGCGGCCGGGGAGCTGTTTTTT
j_gene: TRBJ1-1; d_gene: -; v_gene: TRBV11-3; abundance: -; CDR3aa: CASSLGAGNTEAFF; CDR3nt: TGTGCCAGCAGCTTAGGTGCAGGGAACACTGAAGCTTTCTTT
j_gene: TRBJ1-4; d_gene: -; v_gene: TRBV7-6; abundance: -; CDR3aa: CASSSAGAYEKLFF; CDR3nt: TGTGCCAGCAGCTCTGCGGGGGCGTATGAAAAACTGTTTTTT
j_gene: TRBJ1-1; d_gene: -; v_gene: TRBV29-1; abundance: few; CDR3aa: CSVSRGNTEAFF; CDR3nt: TGCAGCGTTAGCCGGGGGAACACTGAAGCTTTCTTT
j_gene: TRBJ2-3; d_gene: -; v_gene: TRBV5-6; abundance: -; CDR3aa: CASSSRGGDTQYF; CDR3nt: TGTGCCAGCAGCTCTAGGGGGGGAGATACGCAGTATTTT
j_gene: TRBJ2-1; d_gene: -; v_gene: TRBV7-3; abundance: -; CDR3aa: CASSLGAQGEGEQFF; CDR3nt: TGTGCCAGCAGCTTAGGTGCACAGGGCGAGGGTGAGCAGTTCTTC
j_gene: TRBJ2-7; d_gene: -; v_gene: TRBV6-1; abundance: -; CDR3aa: CASSVGRVYEQYF; CDR3nt: TGTGCCAGCAGTGTCGGCCGCGTCTACGAGCAGTACTTC
j_gene: TRBJ2-7; d_gene: TRBD2; v_gene: TRBV10-3; abundance: -; CDR3aa: CAISGVAGVEEQYF; CDR3nt: TGTGCCATCAGCGGGGTAGCGGGAGTGGAAGAGCAGTACTTC
j_gene: TRBJ1-6; d_gene: TRBD1; v_gene: TRBV7-9; abundance: few; CDR3aa: CASSPGTGLANSPLHF; CDR3nt: TGTGCCAGCAGCCCCGGGACAGGGTTGGCGAATTCACCCCTCCACTTT
j_gene: TRBJ1-1; d_gene: -; v_gene: TRBV29-1; abundance: -; CDR3aa: CSVERGTGNTEAFF; CDR3nt: TGCAGCGTTGAAAGAGGGACGGGGAACACTGAAGCTTTCTTT
j_gene: TRBJ2-5; d_gene: TRBD2; v_gene: TRBV4-1; abundance: -; CDR3aa: CASSQDIRRGGLWETQYF; CDR3nt: TGCGCCAGCAGCCAAGATATAAGGCGGGGGGGCCTATGGGAGACCCAGTACTTC
j_gene: TRBJ1-2; d_gene: -; v_gene: TRBV4-1; abundance: -; CDR3aa: CASSQEEISSYGYTF; CDR3nt: TGCGCCAGCAGCCAAGAGGAGATCAGTAGCTATGGCTACACCTTC
j_gene: TRBJ1-2; d_gene: -; v_gene: TRBV29-1; abundance: -; CDR3aa: CSVVLGDGYTF; CDR3nt: TGCAGCGTTGTTCTGGGGGATGGCTACACCTTC
j_gene: TRBJ1-3; d_gene: -; v_gene: TRBV14; abundance: -; CDR3aa: CASSQGGGVVPSGNTIYF; CDR3nt: TGTGCCAGCAGCCAGGGGGGAGGGGTCGTACCCTCTGGAAACACCATATATTTT
j_gene: TRBJ2-5; d_gene: TRBD1; v_gene: TRBV7-9; abundance: -; CDR3aa: CASSMGQGVGETQYF; CDR3nt: TGTGCCAGCAGCATGGGACAGGGGGTAGGGGAGACCCAGTACTTC
j_gene: TRBJ2-7; d_gene: TRBD1; v_gene: TRBV7-9; abundance: -; CDR3aa: CASSKPGQGLTGDF; CDR3nt: TGTGCCAGCAGCAAACCGGGACAGGGCCTTACTGGGGACTTC
j_gene: TRBJ2-3; d_gene: TRBD2; v_gene: TRBV9; abundance: -; CDR3aa: CASSPRGGTDTQYF; CDR3nt: TGTGCCAGCAGCCCGCGGGGGGGCACAGATACGCAGTATTTT
j_gene: TRBJ1-2; d_gene: TRBD1; v_gene: TRBV27; abundance: -; CDR3aa: CASSLAWRQGESYGYTF; CDR3nt: TGTGCCAGCAGCTTAGCGTGGAGACAGGGGGAGAGCTATGGCTACACCTTC
j_gene: TRBJ2-3; d_gene: -; v_gene: TRBV7-3; abundance: few; CDR3aa: CASSLRHGVTDTQYF; CDR3nt: TGTGCCAGCAGCTTACGACACGGGGTTACAGATACGCAGTATTTT
j_gene: TRBJ2-3; d_gene: TRBD1; v_gene: TRBV9; abundance: -; CDR3aa: CASSVKGTGSFADTQYF; CDR3nt: TGTGCCAGCAGCGTAAAAGGGACAGGGAGTTTCGCAGATACGCAGTATTTT
j_gene: TRBJ2-3; d_gene: TRBD2; v_gene: TRBV29-1; abundance: -; CDR3aa: CSVTSGGPTDTQYF; CDR3nt: TGCAGCGTGACTAGCGGGGGGCCCACAGATACGCAGTATTTT
j_gene: TRBJ2-1; d_gene: -; v_gene: TRBV5-4; abundance: -; CDR3aa: CATQLRNEQFF; CDR3nt: TGTGCCACTCAACTTCGCAATGAGCAGTTCTTC
j_gene: TRBJ2-5; d_gene: -; v_gene: TRBV29-1; abundance: -; CDR3aa: CSALPGETQYF; CDR3nt: TGCAGCGCCCTCCCAGGGGAGACCCAGTACTTC
j_gene: TRBJ1-1; d_gene: -; v_gene: TRBV20-1; abundance: -; CDR3aa: CSARLNTEAFF; CDR3nt: TGCAGTGCTAGGCTGAACACTGAAGCTTTCTTT
j_gene: TRBJ1-3; d_gene: -; v_gene: TRBV7-3; abundance: -; CDR3aa: CASSLGHSGNTIYF; CDR3nt: TGTGCCAGCAGCTTGGGACATTCTGGAAACACCATATATTTT
j_gene: TRBJ1-4; d_gene: -; v_gene: TRBV10-2; abundance: once; CDR3aa: CASSDPGRGNEKLFF; CDR3nt: TGCGCCAGCAGTGATCCGGGACGGGGTAATGAAAAACTGTTTTTT
j_gene: TRBJ2-3; d_gene: TRBD2; v_gene: TRBV5-1; abundance: -; CDR3aa: CASSPLPGLAADTQYF; CDR3nt: TGCGCCAGCAGCCCCCTTCCTGGGCTAGCGGCAGATACGCAGTATTTT
j_gene: TRBJ2-2; d_gene: -; v_gene: TRBV10-2; abundance: -; CDR3aa: CASSERQRNTGELFF; CDR3nt: TGCGCCAGCAGTGAGCGGCAGAGGAACACCGGGGAGCTGTTTTTT
j_gene: TRBJ1-6; d_gene: TRBD1; v_gene: TRBV7-9; abundance: -; CDR3aa: CASSSLGDSFGSSLHF; CDR3nt: TGTGCCAGCAGCTCGTTGGGGGACAGCTTTGGTTCTTCCCTCCACTTT
j_gene: TRBJ2-1; d_gene: -; v_gene: TRBV14; abundance: -; CDR3aa: CASSQGGSWNEQFF; CDR3nt: TGTGCCAGCAGCCAAGGGGGTTCATGGAATGAGCAGTTCTTC
j_gene: TRBJ1-2; d_gene: -; v_gene: TRBV27; abundance: -; CDR3aa: CASSLKAYGGYTF; CDR3nt: TGTGCCAGCAGTCTAAAGGCCTATGGTGGCTACACCTTC
j_gene: TRBJ2-7; d_gene: -; v_gene: TRBV5-4; abundance: -; CDR3aa: CASSKVGYEQYF; CDR3nt: TGTGCCAGCAGCAAAGTAGGGTACGAGCAGTACTTC
j_gene: TRBJ2-5; d_gene: -; v_gene: TRBV7-9; abundance: -; CDR3aa: CAGQGQETQYF; CDR3nt: TGTGCCGGGCAAGGCCAAGAGACCCAGTACTTC
j_gene: TRBJ1-2; d_gene: -; v_gene: TRBV6-5; abundance: -; CDR3aa: CASSYAGSSSYGYTF; CDR3nt: TGTGCCAGCAGTTACGCGGGTAGTTCCTCCTATGGCTACACCTTC
j_gene: TRBJ2-7; d_gene: TRBD2; v_gene: TRBV7-6; abundance: -; CDR3aa: CASSSPQAGRTYEQYF; CDR3nt: TGTGCCAGCAGCTCCCCCCAGGCCGGGAGGACCTACGAGCAGTACTTC
j_gene: TRBJ1-1; d_gene: -; v_gene: TRBV5-6; abundance: -; CDR3aa: CASSLGGAGTEAFF; CDR3nt: TGTGCCAGCAGCTTGGGCGGGGCAGGGACTGAAGCTTTCTTT